Listed below are T cell receptor beta chains from one sample, sequenced in a study of T cell repertoires in cytomegalovirus infection. No antigen has been assigned to these receptors. TCRdb re-analysed the reads in MiXCR, keeping a single row per CDR3 protein. The sample lists roughly 920,000 distinct CDR3 sequences, approximately 31% occurring once. Here the sequenced sample was cultured CD8+ T cells from PBMCs, taken from culture after CMV antigen stimulation. These receptors originate from a human donor in good health (CMV status not recorded). Some clones in this sample may be carry-over from other donors' samples. CDR3s include the opening cysteine and the closing phenylalanine or tryptophan. The D gene is left open where the match is weak. The size entry is marked missing in some rows and otherwise reads once, few, many or a size class.

TRBD2,TRBV11-2,TRBJ2-7,few,CASSPWTSGTHTYEQYF,TGTGCCAGCAGCCCTTGGACTAGCGGAACGCACACCTACGAGCAGTACTTC
.,TRBV4-1,TRBJ2-2,once,CASSREYSGELFF,TGCGCCAGCAGCCGAGAGTATTCCGGGGAGCTGTTTTTT
TRBD1,TRBV24-1,TRBJ2-3,many,CATSDRFWAGDRKLTTQYF,TGTGCCACCAGTGACCGATTTTGGGCCGGGGACAGGAAGTTGACAACGCAGTATTTT
.,TRBV10-3,TRBJ2-1,few,CAISEEGDEQFF,TGTGCCATCAGTGAGGAGGGCGATGAGCAGTTCTTC
TRBD1,TRBV5-1,TRBJ1-1,.,CASRSGQAPEAFF,TGCGCCAGCAGATCCGGACAGGCCCCTGAAGCTTTCTTT
.,TRBV12-3/TRBV12-4,TRBJ2-1,few,CASSLSSASPYNEQFF,TGTGCCAGCAGCCTTTCTAGCGCCTCCCCCTACAATGAGCAGTTCTTC
TRBD1,TRBV28,TRBJ2-4,.,CASSQQGLAKNIQYF,TGTGCCAGCAGTCAACAGGGGCTAGCCAAAAACATTCAGTACTTC
.,TRBV7-6,TRBJ1-4,.,CASSSSLRGEEKLFF,TGTGCCAGCAGCTCCTCCCTTCGGGGGGAGGAAAAACTGTTTTTT
TRBD2,TRBV7-6,TRBJ2-1,few,CASSMKAGGAGDEQFF,TGTGCCAGCAGCATGAAGGCGGGGGGGGCCGGAGATGAGCAGTTCTTC
.,TRBV12-3/TRBV12-4,TRBJ2-1,.,CASNKDTHSYNEQFF,TGTGCCAGCAATAAGGACACCCATTCCTACAATGAGCAGTTCTTC
.,TRBV27,TRBJ2-3,.,CASSFSLLLTDTQYF,TGTGCCAGCAGTTTCAGTCTCCTACTAACAGATACGCAGTATTTT
.,TRBV19,TRBJ1-5,few,CASSMTENQPQHF,TGTGCCAGTAGTATGACAGAAAATCAGCCCCAGCATTTT
.,TRBV29-1,TRBJ2-7,.,CSVAFWKLNSDEQYF,TGCAGCGTTGCCTTTTGGAAGTTAAACAGCGACGAGCAGTACTTC
.,TRBV5-8,TRBJ2-7,.,CASSLGRIAYEQYF,TGTGCCAGCAGCTTGGGACGGATCGCCTACGAGCAGTACTTC
.,TRBV27,TRBJ1-1,.,CASTGRRNTEAFF,TGTGCCAGCACTGGTCGGAGGAACACTGAAGCTTTCTTT
.,TRBV18,TRBJ1-1,.,CASSPPGQPGLEAFF,TGTGCCAGCTCACCACCTGGACAACCAGGGCTTGAAGCTTTCTTT
.,TRBV24-1,TRBJ1-1,.,CATRRLGDTEAFF,TGTGCCACCAGGCGACTAGGCGATACTGAAGCTTTCTTT
.,TRBV28,TRBJ1-2,.,CASSLELGRGMQYGYTF,TGTGCCAGCAGTTTAGAACTCGGAAGGGGAATGCAGTACGGCTACACCTTC
.,TRBV9,TRBJ1-1,few,CASSVGSLRPTEAFF,TGTGCCAGCAGCGTAGGGTCCCTTAGGCCAACTGAAGCTTTCTTT
.,TRBV6-6,TRBJ2-5,.,CASGKGGLGETQYF,TGTGCCAGCGGGAAGGGCGGCCTAGGGGAGACCCAGTACTTC
TRBD1,TRBV25-1,TRBJ2-1,.,CASSENRGNEQFF,TGTGCCAGCAGTGAGAACAGGGGCAATGAGCAGTTCTTC
TRBD1,TRBV5-6,TRBJ2-3,.,CASSLEGQGADTQYF,TGTGCCAGCAGCTTGGAGGGACAGGGGGCAGATACGCAGTATTTT
.,TRBV27,TRBJ1-2,.,CASSLREGRGEGGYTF,TGTGCCAGCAGTCTCAGGGAGGGTAGGGGTGAAGGGGGCTACACCTTC
TRBD1,TRBV6-1,TRBJ1-1,few,CASSPRGTANTEAFF,TGTGCCAGCAGTCCCCGCGGGACAGCAAACACTGAAGCTTTCTTT
.,TRBV6-6,TRBJ1-5,.,CASSYPADNNQPQHF,TGTGCCAGCAGTTACCCCGCGGACAACAATCAGCCCCAGCATTTT
TRBD2,TRBV7-9,TRBJ2-3,many,CASSTTGTSGGESTDTQYF,TGTGCCAGCAGCACAACCGGGACTAGCGGGGGGGAGAGCACAGATACGCAGTATTTT
.,TRBV6-1,TRBJ2-2,.,CASSEFFAGELFF,TGTGCCAGCAGTGAGTTTTTCGCCGGGGAGCTGTTTTTT
TRBD1,TRBV20-1,TRBJ2-5,.,CSARDGRTGGETQYF,TGCAGTGCTAGAGATGGACGGACAGGGGGGGAGACCCAGTACTTC
.,TRBV18,TRBJ1-1,.,CASSPDPAATEAFF,TGTGCCAGCTCACCCGACCCCGCAGCCACTGAAGCTTTCTTT
.,TRBV7-9,TRBJ1-6,.,CASSLVRSGTGTEDYHSPLHF,TGTGCCAGCAGCTTAGTCCGGAGTGGTACGGGAACCGAGGACTACCATTCACCCCTCCACTTT
.,TRBV7-6,TRBJ2-3,few,CASSLAASPDTQYF,TGTGCCAGCAGCTTAGCGGCGAGCCCAGATACGCAGTATTTT
.,TRBV4-1,TRBJ1-1,.,CASSQEWEGTEAFF,TGCGCCAGCAGCCAAGAATGGGAGGGCACTGAAGCTTTCTTT
.,TRBV6-2/TRBV6-3,TRBJ2-5,.,CASSYGRDRTGETQYF,TGTGCCAGCAGTTATGGCAGGGACCGAACGGGAGAGACCCAGTACTTC
TRBD2,TRBV7-6,TRBJ2-3,once,CASSPPTSGGPSNTQYF,TGTGCCAGCAGCCCGCCCACCAGCGGGGGCCCATCGAATACGCAGTATTTT
TRBD2,TRBV6-6,TRBJ2-3,.,CASSSLSGDHINTDTQYF,TGTGCCAGCAGTTCCCTTAGCGGGGACCATATTAACACAGATACGCAGTATTTT
.,TRBV6-5,TRBJ1-4,many,CASSEGTNEKLFF,TGTGCCAGCAGTGAGGGGACTAATGAAAAACTGTTTTTT
.,TRBV7-8,TRBJ2-3,few,CASSFRRRTDTQYF,TGTGCCAGCAGCTTTAGGAGGCGCACAGATACGCAGTATTTT
TRBD1,TRBV7-9,TRBJ1-1,.,CASSMGLRDRSKLYTEAFF,TGTGCCAGCAGCATGGGACTCCGGGACAGGAGTAAACTGTACACTGAAGCTTTCTTT